The 5 T cell receptor beta chains in this list originate from one sample, sequenced in a study of blood T cells in healthy people across ages (dated by TCRdb to between 2015 and 2016). Library preparation was by 5' RACE. The sequencer was an Illumina HiSeq 2500. A second 7 to 11 cycle PCR used a sample-barcoded 5' primer and a J-beta primer mix. TCRdb itself trimmed the public reads at Q25 with fastp, ran MiXCR and retained productive beta chains. A single entry per CDR3 protein holds the most common genes and DNA from its merged rows. The sample has around 990,000 distinct CDR3 sequences on record, 20% to 25% of them singletons. Less than 0.75% of the sample goes to the ten largest clones. The same data also contributed to another study, on T cells of mothers and their children.

The sample taken for sequencing was blood. The origin of the receptors is a girl aged 2-9 years in good health.

This clonotype was seen only a few times. The rearrangement uses TRBV6-1 and TRBJ2-1; tentative D call: TRBD1 (6 bases). V was trimmed by 2 bases and J by 5 bases, leaving 7 bases between them. Germline CDR1 is MNHNS and CDR2 is SASEGT. This CDR3 contains 13 residues. CDR3 DNA sequence: TGTGCCAGCAGTGAACAGGGGAACAATGAGCAGTTCTTC. Protein product: CASSEQGNNEQFF.

The chain joins TRBV28 to TRBJ2-6; D gene uncertain. The CDR3 extends over 16 amino acids. Trimming cost V 4 bases and J 0 bases, with 10 bases left between them. CDR1 and CDR2 (germline): MDHEN, SYDVKM. For the CDR3, the DNA is TGTGCCAGCAGTTACCTACACCGCTCTGGGGCCAACGTCCTGACTTTC. Translating it yields CASSYLHRSGANVLTF. Full variable domain (rest looked up from reference TRBV28 and TRBJ2-6): DVKVTQSSRYLVKRTGEKVFLECVQDMDHENMFWYRQDPGLGLRLIYFSYDVKMKEKGDIPEGYSVSREKKERFSLILESASTNQTSMYLCASSYLHRSGANVLTFGAGSRLTVL.

In this sample, this clonotype turned up a few times. The chain joins TRBV20-1 to TRBJ2-3; D may be TRBD1 (6 bases). V gave up 0 bases and J gave up 6 bases, with 16 bases separating them. The CDR3 has 15 residues. Germline V gene sequence: CDR1 DFQATT, CDR2 SNEGSKA (reference sequence). In DNA, the CDR3 is TGCAGTGCTAGAGATCTGAGGGACACGTTGGATACGCAGTATTTT. This encodes CSARDLRDTLDTQYF.

This clonotype was detected a few times. The chain carries TRBV29-1 and TRBJ2-1; 7 bases line up with TRBD1. There are 13 residues in the CDR3. J lost 4 bases, V lost 5 bases, and 5 bases had no gene match. CDR1 SQVTM and CDR2 ANQGSEA come from the germline V gene. The CDR3, as DNA: TGCAGCGTTTTGACAGGGTTTTACAATGAGCAGTTCTTC. Translating gives CSVLTGFYNEQFF.

The chain uses TRBV29-1 and TRBJ2-7; TRBD2 matches 7 bases. Germline values: CDR1 SQVTM, CDR2 ANQGSEA. The CDR3 is 12 amino acids. Trimming took 6 bases from V and 4 from J; bases not matched to a gene: 6. The CDR3 sequence is CSVGVGRYEQYF. In nucleotides, the CDR3 is TGCAGCGTGGGGGTCGGGAGGTACGAGCAGTACTTC.